Listed below are T cell receptor beta chains from one sample, sequenced in a study of shared clonotypes between healthy human individuals. TCRdb's table, derived via immunoSEQ multiplex PCR, lists solely in-frame clones and lacks some. The table includes roughly 1,100,000 clones, about 77% detected once. What was sequenced was memory CD4+ T cells sorted from blood. These receptors all stem from a young man in good health. Each CDR3 is given with its conserved first and last residue. The D gene is left open where the match is weak.

d_gene: TRBD1; v_gene: TRBV29-1; j_gene: TRBJ2-5; CDR3aa: CSGQGGLKTQYF; CDR3nt: TGCTCCGGACAGGGAGGACTCAAGACCCAGTACTTC
d_gene: TRBD2; v_gene: TRBV7-3; j_gene: TRBJ2-5; CDR3aa: CASSTLAGVQYF; CDR3nt: TGTGCCAGCAGCACACTAGCGGGGGTCCAGTACTTC
d_gene: -; v_gene: TRBV29-1; j_gene: TRBJ1-2; CDR3aa: CSVAQGDYGYTF; CDR3nt: TGCAGCGTCGCACAGGGCGACTATGGCTACACCTTC
d_gene: -; v_gene: TRBV10-2; j_gene: TRBJ2-7; CDR3aa: CASSEPARGYEQYF; CDR3nt: TGCGCCAGCAGTGAGCCGGCTAGAGGGTACGAGCAGTACTTC
d_gene: -; v_gene: TRBV5-1; j_gene: TRBJ2-7; CDR3aa: CASRTEFSYEQYF; CDR3nt: TGCGCCAGCAGGACCGAGTTTTCCTACGAGCAGTACTTC
d_gene: -; v_gene: TRBV7-9; j_gene: TRBJ2-5; CDR3aa: CASSWDQETQYF; CDR3nt: TGTGCCAGCAGTTGGGACCAAGAGACCCAGTACTTC
d_gene: -; v_gene: TRBV27; j_gene: TRBJ1-1; CDR3aa: CASSLRGWTEAFF; CDR3nt: TGTGCCAGCAGTTTAAGGGGTTGGACTGAAGCTTTCTTT
d_gene: TRBD2; v_gene: TRBV4-2; j_gene: TRBJ2-5; CDR3aa: CASSQVGRGKETQYF; CDR3nt: TGTGCCAGCAGCCAAGTGGGGCGGGGGAAGGAGACCCAGTACTTC
d_gene: -; v_gene: TRBV13; j_gene: TRBJ2-1; CDR3aa: CASQKGRSYNEQFF; CDR3nt: TGTGCCAGCCAAAAAGGGAGGTCCTACAATGAGCAGTTCTTC
d_gene: -; v_gene: TRBV11-2; j_gene: TRBJ2-3; CDR3aa: CASSLDWAGASTDTQYF; CDR3nt: TGTGCCAGCAGCTTAGATTGGGCGGGGGCTAGCACAGATACGCAGTATTTT
d_gene: -; v_gene: TRBV27; j_gene: TRBJ2-7; CDR3aa: CASSLDRQGQYF; CDR3nt: TGTGCCAGCAGCCTCGACAGGCAGGGGCAGTACTTC
d_gene: TRBD1; v_gene: TRBV4-1; j_gene: TRBJ2-7; CDR3aa: CASSQPLWTGGTYEQYF; CDR3nt: TGCGCCAGCAGCCAACCACTTTGGACAGGGGGCACTTACGAGCAGTACTTC
d_gene: -; v_gene: TRBV5-1; j_gene: TRBJ2-1; CDR3aa: CASSVDSTYNEQFF; CDR3nt: TGCGCCAGCAGCGTGGACTCGACCTACAATGAGCAGTTCTTC
d_gene: TRBD2; v_gene: TRBV6-4; j_gene: TRBJ2-3; CDR3aa: CASPGGGGSDTQYF; CDR3nt: TGTGCCAGCCCGGGGGGCGGGGGGTCAGATACGCAGTATTTT
d_gene: TRBD1; v_gene: TRBV7-3; j_gene: TRBJ1-4; CDR3aa: CASSSGQGGKLFF; CDR3nt: TGTGCCAGCAGCTCCGGACAGGGCGGAAAACTGTTTTTT
d_gene: -; v_gene: TRBV30; j_gene: TRBJ2-7; CDR3aa: CAWSQGGWGDEQYF; CDR3nt: TGTGCCTGGAGCCAGGGGGGCTGGGGGGACGAGCAGTACTTC
d_gene: -; v_gene: TRBV6-6; j_gene: TRBJ2-3; CDR3aa: CASSYSFRADTQYF; CDR3nt: TGTGCCAGCAGTTACTCGTTTCGAGCAGATACGCAGTATTTT
d_gene: TRBD1; v_gene: TRBV27; j_gene: TRBJ2-3; CDR3aa: CASSGQGTTQYF; CDR3nt: TGTGCCAGCAGTGGACAGGGGACTACGCAGTATTTT